One and the same sample provided the 12 T cell receptor beta chains below, sequenced in a study of shared clonotypes between healthy human individuals. Naive CD8 cells comprised CD45RO-negative, CCR7-positively selected cells, excluding terminally differentiated effector memory CD45RA+ cells. The data were produced by immunoSEQ multiplex PCR, yet TCRdb's version contains in-frame clones alone and is incomplete. The sample carries about 2 million clones, roughly 94% recorded once. The sequenced sample consisted of naive CD8+ T cells sorted from blood. Receptors were obtained from a man aged 18 to 30 in good health.

The chain uses TRBV28 and TRBJ2-2; D unresolved. The germline V gene encodes CDR1 MDHEN and CDR2 SYDVKM. V lost 5 bases, J lost 5 bases, and 18 bases lay in between. The CDR3 covers 16 residues. In DNA, the CDR3 is TGTGCCAGCAGTCCAAATCCCCGGACGGATACCGGGGAGCTGTTTTTT. The encoded protein is CASSPNPRTDTGELFF.

This chain uses TRBV7-9 with TRBJ2-7; D gene unclear. Trimming stripped 1 base from V and 9 bases from J, with 10 bases between. The CDR3 is 12 residues long. Germline V CDR1 and CDR2: SEHNR, FQNEAQ (reference sequence). CDR3 residues: CASSLGAAVQYF. The CDR3 DNA follows: TGTGCCAGCAGCTTAGGGGCGGCCGTGCAGTACTTC.

Details on this clone: Other nucleotide sequences in the sample specify the same CDR3. The chain carries TRBV19 and TRBJ1-5; TRBD1 is a possible D gene (5 bases). The CDR3 extends over 13 amino acids. In germline, CDR1 is LNHDA, CDR2 SQIVND (reference sequence). V gave up 1 base and J gave up 5 bases, with 6 bases separating them. The CDR3 sequence is CASSIVGDQPQHF. CDR3 coding DNA: TGTGCCAGTAGTATAGTAGGGGATCAGCCCCAGCATTTT.

The rearrangement joins TRBV27 to TRBJ2-7; perhaps D is TRBD1 or TRBD2 (6 bases each). Germline lookup yields CDR1 MNHEY and CDR2 SMNVEV (reference sequence). The CDR3 has 16 residues. The V end lost 5 bases, the J end lost 3 bases, and 20 bases lay between the germline ends. CDR3 amino acids: CASSPSQGRLSYEQYF. The CDR3 DNA follows: TGTGCCAGCAGTCCATCCCAGGGGAGGCTGAGCTACGAGCAGTACTTC.

This chain connects TRBV5-3 to TRBJ1-2; 8 nucleotides match TRBD1. TRBV5-3 falls under the ORF class, with uncertain function. The V segment lost 6 bases and the J segment 4 bases; nucleotides outside the gene matches: 20. The CDR3 consists of 18 residues. The CDR3 reads CARINQYDTGGDGYGYTF. The CDR3 bases are TGTGCCAGAATCAACCAGTATGACACAGGGGGGGATGGCTATGGCTACACCTTC.

The chain is built from TRBV5-1 and TRBJ2-3; 8 bases fit TRBD1. V was clipped by 3 bases and J by 1 base; unmatched bases: 10. Germline loops: CDR1 SGHRS, CDR2 YFSETQ. This CDR3 is 17 amino acids long. CDR3 loop: CASSSTATGQGTDTQYF. CDR3 sequence (DNA): TGCGCCAGCAGCTCAACGGCCACGGGACAGGGCACAGATACGCAGTATTTT.

The chain combines TRBV27 with TRBJ2-7; no clear D. This CDR3 region has 14 residues. Germline V gene lookup returns CDR1 MNHEY and CDR2 SMNVEV (reference sequence). Trimming cost V 2 bases and J 4 bases, with 12 bases left between them. For the CDR3, the DNA is TGTGCCAGCAGTTTAACGGCAGTGGGGTACGAGCAGTACTTC. It is translated as CASSLTAVGYEQYF.

The chain uses TRBV7-8 and TRBJ1-4; no definite D call. The CDR3 sequence is 13 residues long. Germline CDR1 and CDR2: SGHVS and FQNEAQ. Trimming shortened V by 5 bases and J by 8 bases, and 12 bases separated the two germline ends. The CDR3 sequence: CASSDGYDEKLFF. Written as DNA, the CDR3 is TGTGCCAGCAGCGATGGTTACGACGAAAAACTGTTTTTT. The whole variable domain, remainder taken from reference TRBV7-8 and TRBJ1-4, is GAGVSQSPRYKVAKRGQDVALRCDPISGHVSLFWYQQALGQGPEFLTYFQNEAQLDKSGLPSDRFFAERPEGSVSTLKIQRTQQEDSAVYLCASSDGYDEKLFFGSGTQLSVL.

V is TRBV13 and J is TRBJ1-2; 10 nucleotides line up with TRBD1. The CDR3 extends over 13 amino acids. V lost 0 bases, J lost 14 bases, and 6 bases stayed unmatched. The germline gives CDR1 PRHDT, CDR2 FYEKMQ (reference sequence). The CDR3 DNA is TGTGCCAGCAGCTTAGGGGACAGGGGGTTGGGAACCTTC. It yields the protein CASSLGDRGLGTF.

The CDR3 spells CASSDPIRGNIQYF. Written as DNA, the CDR3 is TGTGCCAGTAGTGACCCCATCAGAGGAAACATTCAGTACTTC. This sequence joins TRBV19 and TRBJ2-4; D is unclear. Germline-derived CDR1 and CDR2 are LNHDA and SQIVND (reference sequence). This CDR3 region has 14 residues. Trimming stripped 5 bases from V and 6 bases from J, with 14 bases between.

This chain uses TRBV7-6 with TRBJ2-2, with 14 nucleotides matching TRBD2. Per the germline V gene, CDR1 is SGHVS and CDR2 is FNYEAQ. This CDR3 has 17 amino acids. Unmatched junction bases numbered 6, after V lost 5 bases and J lost 4 bases. The CDR3 spells CASSPTSGGASTGELFF. The CDR3 coding sequence is TGTGCCAGCAGCCCGACTAGCGGGGGGGCGTCCACCGGGGAGCTGTTTTTT.

This chain uses TRBV9 with TRBJ2-2; TRBD2 matches at 13 bases. The germline CDR1 and CDR2 sequences are SGDLS and YYNGEE. V trimming: 0 bases; J trimming: 3 bases; junction bases outside the gene matches: 14. The CDR3 runs to 21 residues. CDR3 protein: CASSVGPSLAGGPKDTGELFF. The CDR3 nucleotides are TGTGCCAGCAGCGTAGGGCCCTCACTAGCGGGAGGGCCAAAGGACACCGGGGAGCTGTTTTTT.